This T cell receptor beta chain derives from a study of blood T cells in healthy people across ages. As for the study in general: About one barcoded TCR beta cDNA was captured per two T cells.

A second PCR of about 6 to 11 cycles used a sample-barcoded 5' primer and a J-beta primer mix. A single record per CDR3 protein comes from TCRdb applying MiXCR to the 5' RACE reads. Of roughly 2 million distinct CDR3 sequences listed, approximately 50% are singletons. The CDR3 loop spans 11 amino acids. V was pared by 6 bases and J by 5 bases, with 8 bases between. This TCR came from a middle-aged woman in good health. This sequence joins TRBV12-3 or TRBV12-4 and TRBJ2-7; no firm D call. Sequenced input: blood. The CDR3 nucleotides are TGTGCCAGCAGGGGTTACCACGAGCAGTACTTC. This gives the protein CASRGYHEQYF.